The clone carrying this T cell receptor (beta chain) was counted a few times. Unique molecular identifiers (one per individual cDNA molecule) were attached. MiXCR, run by TCRdb on the 5' RACE reads, gives a single entry per CDR3 protein. The repertoire has 30,000 to 35,000 distinct CDR3 sequences, roughly 4.5% of them found once; the top ten carry 7.5% to 8.5%. These data originate in a study of early T cells in non-severe SARS-CoV-2 infection. Trimming left V 2 bases short and J 3 bases short, with 10 bases between. The CDR3 has 15 residues. Germline values: CDR1 SEHNR, CDR2 FQNEAQ (reference sequence).

The sequenced material came from whole blood. The receptor comes from an adult who was a healthcare worker with PCR-confirmed SARS-CoV-2 infection or an uninfected control (not recorded which). The V gene is TRBV7-9, the J gene TRBJ1-4; D unresolved. CDR3 amino acids: CASSLSTGSNEKLFF. CDR3 coding DNA: TGTGCCAGCAGCTTATCTACGGGTTCTAATGAAAAACTGTTTTTT. The entire variable domain, with the rest obtained from reference TRBV7-9 and TRBJ1-4, is as follows: DTGVSQNPRHKITKRGQNVTFRCDPISEHNRLYWYRQTLGQGPEFLTYFQNEAQLEKSRLLSDRFSAERPKGSFSTLEIQRTEQGDSAMYLCASSLSTGSNEKLFFGSGTQLSVL.